These 27 T cell receptor beta chains originate from one sample sequenced in a study of T cell responses to AZD1222 COVID-19 vaccine. Method: immunoSEQ multiplex PCR; TCRdb's copy keeps in-frame clones and lacks some. The table includes approximately 150,000 clones, around 90% detected once. Specimen: peripheral blood, collected on day 0 of AZD1222 vaccination. These receptor sequences come from an adult in good health.

V gene TRBV4-3 combines with J gene TRBJ2-7, with D unresolved. The CDR3 has 16 amino acids. The germline V and J ends were trimmed by 0 bases and 1 base, with 13 bases remaining between them. The V gene's germline CDR1 is LGHNA and CDR2 YSLEER. The CDR3 coding sequence is TGCGCCAGCAGCCAAGATAGTGACGTCGGATCCTACGAGCAGTACTTC. This gives the protein CASSQDSDVGSYEQYF.

This rearrangement joins TRBV7-9 to TRBJ2-5; D might be TRBD1 (5 bases). Germline assignment: CDR1 SEHNR and CDR2 FQNEAQ (reference sequence). V was shortened by 5 bases and J by 0 bases, with 16 bases between the two germline ends. The CDR3 runs 16 residues. This chain's CDR3 is CASSATQTVYQETQYF. The CDR3 DNA reads TGTGCCAGCAGCGCAACACAGACAGTTTACCAAGAGACCCAGTACTTC.

The gene calls are TRBV19 and TRBJ2-2; no clear D. V was shortened by 5 bases and J by 1 base, with 5 bases between the two germline ends. CDR3 length: 13 amino acids. CDR1 and CDR2 (germline): LNHDA, SQIVND (reference sequence). The CDR3 coding sequence is TGTGCCAGTAGTTTCAGGAACACCGGGGAGCTGTTTTTT. It codes for CASSFRNTGELFF.

The chain links TRBV20-1 to TRBJ2-1; no firm D call. CDR1 is DFQATT and CDR2 is SNEGSKA in the germline V gene (reference sequence). The CDR3 is 10 amino acids. V lost 3 bases, J lost 7 bases, and 4 bases lay in between. The CDR3 sequence is CSASFNEQFF. The CDR3 nucleotides are TGCAGTGCTAGTTTTAATGAGCAGTTCTTC.

The chain has TRBV5-6 and TRBJ2-1; 11 positions match TRBD2. J gave up 12 bases and V 0 bases, and 8 bases lay outside the gene matches. Germline CDR1 reads SGHDT; CDR2 reads YYEEEE. CDR3 size: 15 residues. CDR3 coding DNA: TGTGCCAGCAGCTTGGTAGCTAGCGGGGGGAGGTGGCAGTTCTTC. As protein: CASSLVASGGRWQFF.

The gene calls are TRBV30 and TRBJ1-5; 9 positions match TRBD1. Trimming removed 0 bases from V and 4 bases from J; junction bases left unmatched: 4. In germline, CDR1 is GTSNPN, CDR2 SVGIG (reference sequence). CDR3 length equals 15 residues. The CDR3 DNA reads TGTGCCTGGAGTGTTAGGGACAGGGTTAATCAGCCCCAGCATTTT. Its protein product is CAWSVRDRVNQPQHF.

The rearrangement links TRBV19 to TRBJ1-1, with D possibly being TRBD1 (5 bases). Germline values: CDR1 LNHDA, CDR2 SQIVND (reference sequence). The CDR3 has 15 amino acids. V was pared by 7 bases and J by 0 bases, with 15 bases between. CDR3 residues: CASTFPGKMNTEAFF. As DNA, the CDR3 is TGTGCCAGTACCTTCCCAGGGAAGATGAACACTGAAGCTTTCTTT.

This clone is a singleton in its sample. The chain carries TRBV5-1 and TRBJ1-1; D is unclear. The germline CDR1 and CDR2 sequences are SGHRS and YFSETQ. Trimming left V 6 bases short and J 0 bases short, with 15 bases between. The CDR3 contains 15 residues. CDR3: CASTPRGGVNTEAFF. In nucleotides, the CDR3 is TGCGCCAGCACCCCTCGAGGAGGTGTGAACACTGAAGCTTTCTTT.

The rearrangement joins TRBV19 to TRBJ1-5; unclear D gene. The V end was cut by 3 bases, the J end by 3 bases, with 12 bases between. The CDR3 runs 15 residues. Germline V lookup: CDR1 LNHDA, CDR2 SQIVND (reference sequence). CDR3 coding DNA: TGTGCCAGTAGTATCTTACAGTCCTTCAATCAGCCCCAGCATTTT. This translates into CASSILQSFNQPQHF.

The chain couples TRBV6-5 to TRBJ2-2; D possibly matches TRBD1 or TRBD2 (5 bases each). This CDR3 is 13 amino acids long. The germline V gene encodes CDR1 MNHEY and CDR2 SVGAGI. V was trimmed by 6 bases and J by 7 bases, leaving 12 bases between them. The CDR3 DNA is TGTGCCAGCAGGTCCTCAGGGAGCGGGGAGCTGTTTTTT. Protein product: CASRSSGSGELFF.

The rearrangement joins TRBV9 to TRBJ2-5, with 10 nucleotides matching TRBD2. The V segment lost 4 bases and the J segment 4 bases; nucleotides outside the gene matches: 10. This CDR3 region has 16 residues. Germline V CDR1 and CDR2: SGDLS, YYNGEE. The DNA of the CDR3 is TGTGCCAGCAGCCCAGTTGGGACTAGCGAGGTAGAGACCCAGTACTTC. Residues: CASSPVGTSEVETQYF.

CDR3 residues: CASSPRLGGLAGSIYF. The CDR3 DNA reads TGTGCCAGCAGCCCAAGGTTAGGCGGTTTGGCGGGATCCATATATTTT. This chain connects TRBV3-1 (or the pseudogene TRBV3-2) to TRBJ1-3; no definite D call. This CDR3 has 16 residues. Germline CDR1 is LGHDT and CDR2 is YNNKEL (reference sequence). V lost 4 bases to trimming and J lost 11 bases, with 24 bases between them.

The gene calls are TRBV27 and TRBJ2-7; tentative D call: TRBD1 (5 bases). The CDR3 is 13 amino acids. Trimming took 4 bases from V and 5 from J, leaving 12 bases between them. Looked up from germline, CDR1 is MNHEY and CDR2 is SMNVEV (reference sequence). The CDR3 bases are TGTGCCAGCAGTTGGTCCGCAGGGCACGAGCAGTACTTC. Translation gives CASSWSAGHEQYF.

The CDR3 DNA is TGTGCCAGCAGGCCGGACAGCTTCTATGGCTACACCTTC. Translation gives CASRPDSFYGYTF. This chain connects TRBV12-3 or TRBV12-4 to TRBJ1-2; D may be TRBD1 (6 bases). Trimming stripped 6 bases from V and 4 bases from J, with 12 bases between. The CDR3 is 13 amino acids.

This rearrangement joins TRBV7-3 to TRBJ1-2, with D perhaps matching TRBD1 (6 bases). Trimming removed 5 bases from V and 3 bases from J, with 10 bases in between. Looked up from germline, CDR1 is SGHTA and CDR2 is FQGTGA. The CDR3 consists of 13 residues. The CDR3 spells CASSPHRDYGYTF. The CDR3 nucleotides are TGTGCCAGCAGCCCGCACAGGGACTATGGCTACACCTTC.

This chain uses TRBV27 with TRBJ2-7; TRBD2 matches 10 bases. There are 15 residues in the CDR3. Germline-derived CDR1 and CDR2 are MNHEY and SMNVEV (reference sequence). With 6 bases clipped from V and 2 bases from J, the junction kept 7 bases outside the gene matches. DNA of the CDR3: TGTGCCAGCAGCCGAACTAGCGGGGCCCCCTACGAGCAGTACTTC. This encodes CASSRTSGAPYEQYF.

The chain carries TRBV4-1 and TRBJ2-3; 7 positions agree with TRBD2. The J segment lost 1 base and the V segment lost 2 bases, leaving 0 bases of the junction unmatched. There are 14 residues in the CDR3. Looked up from germline, CDR1 is MGHRA and CDR2 is YSYEKL. The CDR3 here is CASSQSGGTDTQYF. The CDR3 DNA follows: TGCGCCAGCAGCCAAAGCGGGGGCACAGATACGCAGTATTTT.

The rearrangement links TRBV3-1 (or the pseudogene TRBV3-2) to TRBJ2-3, with 9 bases that match TRBD2. The germline CDR1 and CDR2 sequences are LGHDT and YNNKEL (reference sequence). V trimming: 4 bases; J trimming: 2 bases; junction bases outside the gene matches: 10. The CDR3 sequence is 17 residues long. CDR3 DNA: TGTGCCAGCAGCCCGCTGGGGCTAGCGGGATTCACAGATACGCAGTATTTT. As protein: CASSPLGLAGFTDTQYF.

This clone has only one observation. V gene TRBV7-6 combines with J gene TRBJ1-1, with D perhaps TRBD1 (5 bases). The germline V gene has CDR1 SGHVS and CDR2 FNYEAQ. The CDR3 loop spans 14 amino acids. The ends were cut back, 3 bases at V and 1 base at J, with 9 bases in the middle. This CDR3 is CASSFMGENTEAFF. CDR3 bases: TGTGCCAGCAGCTTTATGGGGGAGAACACTGAAGCTTTCTTT.

The rearrangement joins TRBV6-5 to TRBJ1-2, with D maybe TRBD1 (6 bases). V was cut by 0 bases and J by 4 bases, with 15 bases left in between. In germline, CDR1 is MNHEY, CDR2 SVGAGI. The CDR3 loop spans 16 amino acids. CDR3 protein: CASSYSGGGRTYGYTF. The CDR3 DNA reads TGTGCCAGCAGTTACTCAGGGGGGGGCCGGACCTATGGCTACACCTTC.

The chain carries TRBV7-9 and TRBJ1-6; D not resolved. The germline gives CDR1 SEHNR, CDR2 FQNEAQ (reference sequence). V was cut by 1 base and J by 5 bases, with 6 bases left in between. The CDR3 loop spans 14 amino acids. CDR3 coding DNA: TGTGCCAGCAGCTTAGGTACCGATAATTCACCCCTCCACTTT. It is translated as CASSLGTDNSPLHF.

This chain uses TRBV5-1 with TRBJ2-5; weak D call: TRBD1 (5 bases). The CDR3 spans 14 residues. Germline V CDR1 and CDR2: SGHRS, YFSETQ. Deletions cut 4 bases from V and 0 bases from J, with 10 bases between. CDR3 DNA: TGCGCCAGCAGCAAGGGGCTGTACCAAGAGACCCAGTACTTC. Translation: CASSKGLYQETQYF.

J is TRBJ1-6 and V is TRBV11-2, with unresolved D. From germline, CDR1 is SGHAT and CDR2 FQNNGV. There are 13 residues in the CDR3. The V end lost 2 bases, the J end lost 4 bases, and 3 bases lay between the germline ends. The DNA of the CDR3 is TGTGCCAGCAGCTTATCTTATAATTCACCCCTCCACTTT. Protein: CASSLSYNSPLHF.

The chain links TRBV15 to TRBJ1-6; D perhaps matches TRBD1 (6 bases). Germline V gene data show CDR1 as LNHNV and CDR2 as YYDKDF (reference sequence). The CDR3 runs to 15 residues. V was clipped by 1 base and J by 10 bases, with 14 bases between them. The chain's CDR3 is CATSRVGGPGSPLHF. DNA for the CDR3: TGTGCCACCAGCAGAGTCGGGGGGCCGGGGTCACCCCTCCACTTT.

This chain uses TRBV24-1 with TRBJ2-2; D remains ambiguous. Trimming left V 3 bases short and J 0 bases short, with 4 bases between. This CDR3 region has 14 residues. Germline values: CDR1 KGHDR, CDR2 SFDVKD. This chain's CDR3 is CATSDRTNTGELFF. The CDR3 DNA sequence: TGTGCCACCAGTGATCGAACGAACACCGGGGAGCTGTTTTTT.

This chain links TRBV27 with TRBJ1-5; possible D gene TRBD1, 5 bases. Trimming stripped 2 bases from V and 6 bases from J, with 5 bases between. CDR3 length: 12 residues. Germline loops: CDR1 MNHEY, CDR2 SMNVEV (reference sequence). CDR3 region: CASSLTGQPQHF. The CDR3 nucleotides read TGTGCCAGCAGTTTAACAGGTCAGCCCCAGCATTTT.

Remarks on this clone: The junction departs from the called germline gene at one end, perhaps through a read error. The chain carries TRBV5-1 and TRBJ1-3, with D possibly matching TRBD1 (6 bases). The germline V gene encodes CDR1 SGHRS and CDR2 YFSETQ. CDR3 size: 15 residues. CDR3 region: CASSLDLQGGDTIYF. The CDR3 bases are TGCGCCAGCAGCTTGGACCTACAGGGTGGAGACACCATATATTTT.